This T cell receptor (beta chain) is drawn from a study of blood T cell repertoires in COVID-19. Study at large: Sites in the United States, Italy and Spain provided acute and convalescent COVID-19 samples.

Only in-frame clones appear in the TCRdb table, and some are missing; sequencing was by immunoSEQ multiplex PCR. This table holds 250,000 or so clones, 80% to 90% found once. The CDR3 has 15 amino acids. The V gene's germline CDR1 is SGHNT and CDR2 YYREEE (reference sequence). J lost 3 bases, V lost 4 bases, and 7 bases had no gene match. Recovery among Cohort 3 donors was established by two negative PCRs, clearance, or symptom resolution. This clone was picked up a small number of times. Specimen: PBMCs or T cells enriched from blood (not recorded which). This chain joins TRBV5-4 and TRBJ2-3; TRBD2 matches 8 bases. The source is a man between 40 and 49 years old who had recovered from COVID-19. This chain's CDR3 is CASSVKLAETDTQYF. The CDR3 nucleotides read TGTGCCAGCAGCGTCAAACTAGCGGAGACAGATACGCAGTATTTT. Together with reference TRBV5-4 and TRBJ2-3, the CDR3 gives the full variable domain: ETGVTQSPTHLIKTRGQQVTLRCSSQSGHNTVSWYQQALGQGPQFIFQYYREEENGRGNFPPRFSGLQFPNYSSELNVNALELDDSALYLCASSVKLAETDTQYFGPGTRLTVL.